The clone carrying this TCR beta chain was recorded only once. As yet, its antigen is unknown. Autoimmune disease history or systemic immunosuppression disqualified patients. The protocol was immunoSEQ multiplex PCR, while the TCRdb copy is restricted to in-frame clones and leaves out a portion. The table records around 58,000 clones, 84% of them present only once. This sample was included in a study of OX40 agonist ivuxolimab in advanced cancers. Across the study: The study treated patients with ivuxolimab, an agonistic anti-OX40 (CD134) antibody.

Study results and limitations: Also showing low normalized T-cell clonal expansion were some of the nonresponders.

Material: CD4+ or CD8+ T cells sorted from blood, obtained in a trial of the OX40 agonist ivuxolimab. This clonotype was sampled from an adult with an advanced solid tumor such as melanoma, head and neck, liver or kidney cancer.

The CDR3 protein is CASSLESNQPQHF. DNA of the CDR3: TGTGCCAGCAGCTTAGAGAGCAATCAGCCCCAGCATTTT. V is TRBV7-9 and J is TRBJ1-5; unclear D gene. Germline V gene sequence: CDR1 SEHNR, CDR2 FQNEAQ (reference sequence). V was pared by 1 base and J by 1 base, with 2 bases between. The CDR3 is 13 amino acids.